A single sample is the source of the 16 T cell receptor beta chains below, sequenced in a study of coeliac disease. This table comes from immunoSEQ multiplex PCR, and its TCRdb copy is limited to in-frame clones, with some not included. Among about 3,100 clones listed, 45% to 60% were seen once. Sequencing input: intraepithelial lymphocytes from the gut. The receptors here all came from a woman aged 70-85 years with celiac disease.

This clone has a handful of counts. The DNA of the CDR3 is TGCGCCAGCAGCCAAGGGACTAGCGGGGGCAATGAGCAGTTCTTC. Encoded protein: CASSQGTSGGNEQFF. This chain links TRBV4-3 with TRBJ2-1; 13 bases fit TRBD2. The CDR3 consists of 15 residues. Germline V gene data show CDR1 as LGHNA and CDR2 as YSLEER. V shed 1 base and J 6 bases; nucleotides not matched to a gene: 0.

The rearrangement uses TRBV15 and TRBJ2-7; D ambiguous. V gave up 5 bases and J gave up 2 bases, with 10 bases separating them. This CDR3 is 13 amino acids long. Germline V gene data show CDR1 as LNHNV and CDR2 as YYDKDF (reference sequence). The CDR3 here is CATSLSRTYEQYF. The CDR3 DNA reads TGTGCCACCAGCTTATCGCGGACCTACGAGCAGTACTTC.

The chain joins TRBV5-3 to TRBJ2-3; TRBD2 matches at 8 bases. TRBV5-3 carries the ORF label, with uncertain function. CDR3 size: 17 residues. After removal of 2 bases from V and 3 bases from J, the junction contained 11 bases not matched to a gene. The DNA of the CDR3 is TGTGCCAGAAGCTTCTTATTTAGCGGGGCGGGGACAGATACGCAGTATTTT. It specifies CARSFLFSGAGTDTQYF.

CDR3 nucleotides: TGTGCCAGCAGCTTCCGCGGGGGGGTCTTCGGGGAGCTGTTTTTT. Amino acids: CASSFRGGVFGELFF. The chain is built from TRBV5-4 and TRBJ2-2; the match to TRBD2 covers 9 bases. V lost 2 bases and J lost 7; bases outside the gene matches: 6. This CDR3 has 15 amino acids. Germline CDR1 SGHNT, CDR2 YYREEE (reference sequence).

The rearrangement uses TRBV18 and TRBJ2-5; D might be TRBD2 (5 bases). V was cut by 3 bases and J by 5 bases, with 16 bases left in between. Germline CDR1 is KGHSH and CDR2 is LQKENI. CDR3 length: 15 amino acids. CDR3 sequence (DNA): TGTGCCAGCTCACCTCAAGGCCGGGGTATGGAGACCCAGTACTTC. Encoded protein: CASSPQGRGMETQYF.

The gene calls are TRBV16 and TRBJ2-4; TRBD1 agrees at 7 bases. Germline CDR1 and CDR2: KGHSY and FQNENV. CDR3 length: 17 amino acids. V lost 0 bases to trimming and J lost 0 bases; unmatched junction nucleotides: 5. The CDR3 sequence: CASSQSPGQLAKNIQYF. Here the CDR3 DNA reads TGTGCCAGCAGCCAATCACCGGGACAGCTAGCCAAAAACATTCAGTACTTC.

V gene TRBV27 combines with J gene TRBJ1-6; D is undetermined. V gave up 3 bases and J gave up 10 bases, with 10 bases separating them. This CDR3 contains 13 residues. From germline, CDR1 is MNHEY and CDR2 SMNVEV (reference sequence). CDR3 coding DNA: TGTGCCAGCAGTTTGTCACAACGCTCACCCCTCCACTTT. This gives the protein CASSLSQRSPLHF.

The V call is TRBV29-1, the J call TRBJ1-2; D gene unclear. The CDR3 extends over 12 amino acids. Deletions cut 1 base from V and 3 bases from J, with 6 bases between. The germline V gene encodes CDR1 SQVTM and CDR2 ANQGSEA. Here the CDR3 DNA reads TGCAGCGTTGAAGTACTGGACTATGGCTACACCTTC. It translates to CSVEVLDYGYTF. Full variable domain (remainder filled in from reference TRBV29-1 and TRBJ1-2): SAVISQKPSRDICQRGTSLTIQCQVDSQVTMMFWYRQQPGQSLTLIATANQGSEATYESGFVIDKFPISRPNLTFSTLTVSNMSPEDSSIYLCSVEVLDYGYTFGSGTRLTVV.

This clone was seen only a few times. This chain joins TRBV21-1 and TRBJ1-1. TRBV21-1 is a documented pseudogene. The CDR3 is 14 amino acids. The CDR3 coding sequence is TGTGCCAGCAGCACCCAACCGGCGGACACTGAAGCTTTCTTT. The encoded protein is CASSTQPADTEAFF.

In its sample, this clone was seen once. This CDR3 is CASSQDSQGSSYEQYF. The CDR3 DNA sequence: TGCGCCAGCAGCCAAGATAGCCAGGGGAGCTCCTACGAGCAGTACTTC. V is TRBV4-3 and J is TRBJ2-7; weak D call: TRBD1 (6 bases). The length of the CDR3 is 16 residues. The germline V gene encodes CDR1 LGHNA and CDR2 YSLEER. Trimming pared 0 bases from V and 0 bases from J, leaving 12 bases between.

CDR3 nucleotides: TGTGCCAGCAGTTACAGGTCAGGCGATCAGCCCCAGCATTTT. Translation: CASSYRSGDQPQHF. The V call is TRBV6-6, the J call TRBJ1-5; D not resolved. V lost 2 bases to trimming and J lost 5 bases, with 10 bases between them. There are 14 residues in the CDR3. The germline CDR1 and CDR2 sequences are MNHNY and SVGAGI (reference sequence).

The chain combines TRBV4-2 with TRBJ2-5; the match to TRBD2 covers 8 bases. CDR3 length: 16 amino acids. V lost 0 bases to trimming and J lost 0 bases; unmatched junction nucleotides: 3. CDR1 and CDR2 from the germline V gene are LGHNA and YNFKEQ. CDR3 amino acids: CASSQESGGYQETQYF. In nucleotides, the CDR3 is TGTGCCAGCAGCCAAGAGTCGGGGGGGTACCAAGAGACCCAGTACTTC.

The CDR3 spells CASGLAGSTDTQYF. The CDR3 DNA is TGTGCCAGCGGACTAGCGGGCAGCACAGATACGCAGTATTTT. The chain is built from TRBV6-5 and TRBJ2-3; TRBD2 agrees at 11 bases. The germline gives CDR1 MNHEY, CDR2 SVGAGI. The ends lost 8 bases at V and 0 bases at J; junction bases unmatched: 1. The CDR3 is 14 residues long.

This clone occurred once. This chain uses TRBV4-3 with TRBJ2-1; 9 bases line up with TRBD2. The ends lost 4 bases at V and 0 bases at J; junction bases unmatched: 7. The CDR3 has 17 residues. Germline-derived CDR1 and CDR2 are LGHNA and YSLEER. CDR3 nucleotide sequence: TGCGCCAGCAGCCGCCTACAACTAGCGGGCTCCTACAATGAGCAGTTCTTC. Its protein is CASSRLQLAGSYNEQFF.

CDR3 residues: CASSYRVSYEQYF. The CDR3 DNA reads TGTGCCAGTAGTTACAGGGTATCCTACGAGCAGTACTTC. The chain combines TRBV19 with TRBJ2-7; weak D call: TRBD1 (6 bases). Germline V CDR1 and CDR2: LNHDA, SQIVND (reference sequence). The CDR3 is 13 amino acids. The ends were cut back, 5 bases at V and 1 base at J, with 9 bases in the middle.

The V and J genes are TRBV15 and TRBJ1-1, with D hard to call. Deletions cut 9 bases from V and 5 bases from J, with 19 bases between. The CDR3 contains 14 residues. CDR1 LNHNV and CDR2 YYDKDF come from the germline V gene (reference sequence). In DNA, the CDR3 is TGTGCCACAGCTTTAAGAACCTCGAGGACTGAAGCTTTCTTT. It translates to CATALRTSRTEAFF.